These 24 T cell receptor beta chains were sequenced from one sample in a study of shared clonotypes between healthy human individuals. Clones were read by immunoSEQ multiplex PCR, and TCRdb kept only the in-frame ones, dropping some. The sample comprises 600,000 to 750,000 clones, 90% of which are singletons, and 34% rests with the top ten. Sequenced input: memory CD8+ T cells from PBMCs. Subset indicated: CD45RO+ cells pooled with CCR7-negative TemRA cells. The receptors stem from a young man in good health. Some clones in this sample may be carry-over from other donors' samples.

This clone appeared a few times. This chain links TRBV11-3 with TRBJ2-3, with TRBD2 identical over 7 bases. Germline V gene sequence: CDR1 SGHNT, CDR2 YENEEA. The CDR3 contains 16 residues. The junction had 9 bases not matched to a gene; V was cut back by 5 bases and J by 1 base. The DNA of the CDR3 is TGTGCCAGCAGCCCCGGACTAGAAGGGCGCACAGATACGCAGTATTTT. Its protein product is CASSPGLEGRTDTQYF.

CDR3 nucleotide sequence: TGTGCCAGCAGCCACCTTCCGGGACAGGGCAATGAGCAGTTCTTC. Residues: CASSHLPGQGNEQFF. The genes are TRBV11-2 and TRBJ2-1, with 9 bases fitting TRBD1. Per germline, CDR1 SGHAT and CDR2 FQNNGV. V was clipped by 5 bases and J by 6 bases; unmatched bases: 8. This CDR3 has 15 residues.

This clone was recorded a few times. As DNA, the CDR3 is TGCGCCAGCAGCTTCGGAGATACGCAGTATTTT. This codes for CASSFGDTQYF. V and J are TRBV5-1 and TRBJ2-3; D remains unclear. This CDR3 comprises 11 residues. The V end was cut by 2 bases, the J end by 5 bases, with 3 bases between. Germline V lookup: CDR1 SGHRS, CDR2 YFSETQ.

The chain couples TRBV29-1 to TRBJ2-7; 8 bases are a match to TRBD1. Germline V lookup: CDR1 SQVTM, CDR2 ANQGSEA. CDR3 length: 13 amino acids. Trimming cost V 6 bases and J 4 bases; bases outside gene matches: 8. CDR3 protein: CSVTRTGKYEQYF. Here the CDR3 DNA reads TGCAGCGTAACCAGGACAGGGAAATACGAGCAGTACTTC.

V usage is TRBV30 and J usage is TRBJ1-1, with TRBD1 identical over 9 bases. The ends lost 7 bases at V and 5 bases at J; junction bases unmatched: 14. Looked up from germline, CDR1 is GTSNPN and CDR2 is SVGIG (reference sequence). This CDR3 is 15 amino acids long. The CDR3 nucleotides are TGTGCCTATTACAGGGGGCGGGCGAGGGATACTGAAGCTTTCTTT. This codes for CAYYRGRARDTEAFF.

The V gene is TRBV4-3, the J gene TRBJ2-1; TRBD2 matches 9 bases. Trimming cost V 3 bases and J 0 bases; bases outside gene matches: 3. The CDR3 is 16 residues long. CDR1 and CDR2 (germline): LGHNA, YSLEER. CDR3 amino acids: CASSQNSGSSYNEQFF. The CDR3, as DNA: TGCGCCAGCAGCCAGAATAGCGGGAGCTCCTACAATGAGCAGTTCTTC.

This clone was counted only a few times. V is TRBV5-6 and J is TRBJ2-1, with TRBD1 as a possible D gene (5 bases). Trimming pared 3 bases from V and 3 bases from J, leaving 10 bases between. CDR1 and CDR2 from the germline V gene are SGHDT and YYEEEE. There are 14 residues in the CDR3. The CDR3 loop reads CASSWVTDYNEQFF. The CDR3 DNA is TGTGCCAGCAGCTGGGTGACAGACTACAATGAGCAGTTCTTC.

The chain recombines TRBV9 with TRBJ2-1; D gene uncertain. Looked up from germline, CDR1 is SGDLS and CDR2 is YYNGEE. The CDR3 covers 17 residues. Trimming removed 2 bases at V and 6 bases at J, with 21 bases between. The CDR3 protein is CASSVPRDSTPPNEQFF. In DNA form, the CDR3 reads TGTGCCAGCAGCGTCCCTCGTGACTCCACGCCACCCAATGAGCAGTTCTTC. The full variable domain, rest sourced from reference TRBV9 and TRBJ2-1, is DSGVTQTPKHLITATGQRVTLRCSPRSGDLSVYWYQQSLDQGLQFLIQYYNGEERAKGNILERFSAQQFPDLHSELNLSSLELGDSALYFCASSVPRDSTPPNEQFFGPGTRLTVL.

CDR3 region: CARAIKGNTEAFF. The DNA for the CDR3 is TGTGCAAGGGCGATAAAGGGGAACACTGAAGCTTTCTTT. This chain connects TRBV28 to TRBJ1-1; D is unresolved. Germline loops: CDR1 MDHEN, CDR2 SYDVKM. The CDR3 length is 13 residues.

The genes are TRBV19 and TRBJ2-7; D call uncertain. CDR1 LNHDA and CDR2 SQIVND come from the germline V gene (reference sequence). The CDR3 runs 13 residues. Trimming pared 3 bases from V and 0 bases from J, leaving 6 bases between. The CDR3 nucleotides read TGTGCCAGTAGTATGGATTACTCCTACGAGCAGTACTTC. This codes for CASSMDYSYEQYF.

The rearrangement uses TRBV7-9 and TRBJ2-1, with TRBD2 matching over 10 bases. Germline CDR1 reads SEHNR; CDR2 reads FQNEAQ (reference sequence). This CDR3 is built from 16 residues. V gave up 0 bases and J gave up 4 bases; unmatched junction bases: 3. The CDR3 sequence: CASSLAVLAGYNEQFF. The CDR3 coding sequence is TGTGCCAGCAGCTTAGCGGTACTAGCGGGGTACAATGAGCAGTTCTTC.

The rearrangement joins TRBV7-3 to TRBJ2-2, with D possibly matching TRBD1 (5 bases). There are 15 residues in the CDR3. Germline V gives CDR1 SGHTA, CDR2 FQGTGA. Trimming took off 1 base at V and 4 bases at J, with 10 bases between the two ends. The CDR3 region is CASSLIGAGTGELFF. The DNA for the CDR3 is TGTGCCAGCAGCTTAATAGGGGCAGGCACCGGGGAGCTGTTTTTT.

The chain has TRBV5-8 and TRBJ1-4, with D hard to call. Germline loops: CDR1 SGHTS, CDR2 YDEGEE. With 4 bases removed from V and 6 bases from J, the gap between germline ends came to 25 bases. The CDR3 covers 18 residues. CDR3 region: CASSPSYLGLKADEKLFF. The CDR3 coding sequence is TGTGCCAGCAGCCCCTCCTACCTGGGCCTAAAAGCGGATGAAAAACTGTTTTTT.

The V gene is TRBV7-3, the J gene TRBJ2-3, with 10 bases that match TRBD2. This CDR3 has 16 residues. The V and J ends lost 5 bases and 2 bases, in that order; junction bases with no gene match: 7. In germline, CDR1 is SGHTA, CDR2 FQGTGA. The CDR3 loop reads CASSRLLAGTTDTQYF. The DNA of the CDR3 is TGTGCCAGCAGCCGACTACTAGCGGGAACCACAGATACGCAGTATTTT.

V and J are TRBV5-5 and TRBJ2-2; TRBD2 aligns across 7 bases. V lost 0 bases and J lost 14; bases outside the gene matches: 7. CDR1 is SGHKS and CDR2 is YYEKEE in the germline V gene (reference sequence). CDR3 length equals 13 residues. CDR3 sequence: CASSLAWTRGLFF. The CDR3 bases are TGTGCCAGCAGCTTGGCCTGGACTAGGGGTCTGTTTTTT.

J is TRBJ1-1 and V is TRBV28; D uncertain. V was shortened by 6 bases and J by 8 bases, with 13 bases between the two germline ends. The CDR3 length is 12 residues. The germline CDR1 and CDR2 sequences are MDHEN and SYDVKM. In DNA form, the CDR3 reads TGTGCCAGCAGGATCCCAGGAGTAGAAGCTTTCTTT. It specifies CASRIPGVEAFF.

V and J are TRBV9 and TRBJ1-2, with TRBD1 identical over 7 bases. Germline loops: CDR1 SGDLS, CDR2 YYNGEE. With 3 bases clipped from V and 1 base from J, the junction kept 6 bases outside the gene matches. This CDR3 has 15 residues. The CDR3 DNA reads as TGTGCCAGCAGCGGACCAGGGGGGATTAACTATGGCTACACCTTC. Translation: CASSGPGGINYGYTF.

The J gene is TRBJ2-1, the V gene TRBV7-6, with 8 bases matching TRBD2. The CDR3 covers 16 residues. The trim removed 1 base at V and 6 bases at J, leaving 8 bases unmatched. Germline-derived CDR1 and CDR2 are SGHVS and FNYEAQ. The CDR3 DNA is TGTGCCAGCAGCTTAGGTCCGGGACTAGTCGGCAATGAGCAGTTCTTC. As protein: CASSLGPGLVGNEQFF.

In regard to this clone: The same CDR3 is also encoded by other DNA sequences in this sample. This chain joins TRBV14 and TRBJ2-5, with D unresolved. The V end was cut by 0 bases, the J end by 4 bases, with 6 bases between. CDR3 length: 13 residues. Looked up from germline, CDR1 is SGHDN and CDR2 is FVKESK. CDR3: CASSQDLRETQYF. In DNA form, the CDR3 reads TGTGCCAGCAGCCAAGATCTGAGAGAGACCCAGTACTTC.

The genes are TRBV6-6 and TRBJ2-7, with 9 bases lining up with TRBD1. This CDR3 comprises 14 residues. Trimming at V came to 4 bases and at J to 3 bases, leaving 4 bases not matched to a gene. Germline CDR1 is MNHNY and CDR2 is SVGAGI (reference sequence). CDR3 in amino acids: CASSSRQGDYEQYF. In nucleotides, the CDR3 is TGTGCCAGCAGTTCCCGACAGGGGGACTACGAGCAGTACTTC.

The chain couples TRBV4-2 to TRBJ1-1, with D unclear. This CDR3 has 14 residues. CDR1 is LGHNA and CDR2 is YNFKEQ in the germline V gene. V dropped 1 base and J dropped 1 base, with 7 bases sitting between them. CDR3 DNA sequence: TGTGCCAGCAGCCAAGCTGGCAGGAACACTGAAGCTTTCTTT. Amino acids: CASSQAGRNTEAFF.

The V call is TRBV28, the J call TRBJ1-2, with D hard to call. The germline gives CDR1 MDHEN, CDR2 SYDVKM. V lost 2 bases and J 0 bases, leaving 13 bases between the germline ends. CDR3 length equals 16 residues. For the CDR3, the DNA is TGTGCCAGCAGTTTAATCCTTATATCGGCTAACTATGGCTACACCTTC. Protein: CASSLILISANYGYTF.

The chain couples TRBV13 to TRBJ2-5, with 9 bases aligning to TRBD1. The CDR3 sequence is 16 residues long. Germline-derived CDR1 and CDR2 are PRHDT and FYEKMQ (reference sequence). The V segment lost 5 bases and the J segment 3 bases; nucleotides outside the gene matches: 10. CDR3: CASSPGTGRNEETQYF. The CDR3 coding sequence is TGTGCCAGCAGCCCCGGGACAGGGCGCAATGAAGAGACCCAGTACTTC.

The J gene is TRBJ1-1, the V gene TRBV27; 7 nucleotides line up with TRBD1. Germline CDR1 reads MNHEY; CDR2 reads SMNVEV (reference sequence). This CDR3 spans 18 amino acids. J gave up 1 base and V 1 base, and 12 bases lay outside the gene matches. The CDR3 region has the DNA TGTGCCAGCAGTTTATTCAGGGGGGGCCAAGAGGGGAACACTGAAGCTTTCTTT. Translated, it gives CASSLFRGGQEGNTEAFF.